One and the same sample provided the 14 T cell receptor beta chains below, sequenced in a study of early T cells in non-severe SARS-CoV-2 infection. MiXCR, applied by TCRdb to the 5' RACE reads, yields one record per CDR3 protein. The table has approximately 110,000 distinct CDR3 sequences, 14% to 15% seen once. Source material: whole blood. These receptor sequences come from an adult who was a healthcare worker with PCR-confirmed SARS-CoV-2 infection or an uninfected control (not recorded which).

This clonotype is a singleton in its sample. The chain combines TRBV6-1 with TRBJ2-7; TRBD2 agrees at 9 bases. This CDR3 is built from 14 residues. Germline loops: CDR1 MNHNS, CDR2 SASEGT. The V segment lost 7 bases and the J segment 6 bases; nucleotides outside the gene matches: 10. Here the CDR3 reads CASIQQVAGAEQYF. CDR3 coding DNA: TGTGCCAGCATCCAACAGGTAGCGGGGGCCGAGCAGTACTTC.

This clonotype has a handful of counts. V usage is TRBV20-1 and J usage is TRBJ2-4, with a weak D call TRBD1 (7 bases). V was cut by 4 bases and J by 7 bases, with 14 bases left in between. CDR1 is DFQATT and CDR2 is SNEGSKA in the germline V gene (reference sequence). This CDR3 contains 13 residues. The CDR3 loop is CSAIPGGGNIQYF. The CDR3 nucleotides are TGCAGTGCTATCCCAGGGGGAGGCAACATTCAGTACTTC.

This clonotype showed up just a few times. J is TRBJ2-5 and V is TRBV14; D gene unclear. The CDR3 has 14 amino acids. Trimming removed 4 bases from V and 5 bases from J, with 14 bases in between. CDR1 and CDR2 (germline): SGHDN, FVKESK. In DNA, the CDR3 is TGTGCCAGCAGCCGTGGCAGACGAACGGAGACCCAGTACTTC. Encoded protein: CASSRGRRTETQYF.

This clonotype came up a few times. The rearrangement uses TRBV6-5 and TRBJ2-7; D remains unclear. The CDR3 is made up of 11 amino acids. From germline, CDR1 is MNHEY and CDR2 SVGAGI. Trimming pared 6 bases from V and 13 bases from J, leaving 16 bases between. DNA for the CDR3: TGTGCCAGCAGCCGCGACGGCAGGCTCTACTTC. Amino acids: CASSRDGRLYF.

This clonotype was recorded a few times. J is TRBJ1-2 and V is TRBV3-1; D is undetermined. Germline CDR1 and CDR2: LGHDT and YNNKEL (reference sequence). The CDR3 is 15 amino acids. V lost 4 bases and J lost 0, with 12 bases in between. CDR3 protein: CASSPQVRANYGYTF. CDR3 sequence (DNA): TGTGCCAGCAGCCCCCAGGTCCGAGCTAACTATGGCTACACCTTC.

This clonotype was picked up a small number of times. The genes are TRBV6-6 and TRBJ2-7; D unresolved. V was trimmed by 5 bases and J by 3 bases, leaving 8 bases between them. In germline, CDR1 is MNHNY, CDR2 SVGAGI (reference sequence). The CDR3 loop spans 12 amino acids. As DNA, the CDR3 is TGTGCCAGCAGTGTAGGGCACTACGAGCAGTACTTC. Protein product: CASSVGHYEQYF.

The chain combines TRBV19 with TRBJ1-3, with D unclear. V was cut by 7 bases and J by 7 bases, with 11 bases left in between. Germline V gene data show CDR1 as LNHDA and CDR2 as SQIVND (reference sequence). This CDR3 is built from 12 residues. CDR3: CASTSRVNTIYF. The CDR3 DNA reads TGTGCCAGTACCTCGCGTGTCAACACCATATATTTT.

DNA of the CDR3: TGTGCCAGCAGTTACTTGAATGAAAAACTGTTTTTT. Its protein is CASSYLNEKLFF. The chain carries TRBV6-6 and TRBJ1-4; D unclear. This CDR3 region has 12 residues. Deletions cut 1 base from V and 5 bases from J, with 2 bases between. CDR1 and CDR2 (germline): MNHNY, SVGAGI (reference sequence).

This sequence joins TRBV5-1 and TRBJ2-5; 10 bases are a match to TRBD1. The CDR3 is 15 residues long. With 4 bases clipped from V and 7 bases from J, the junction kept 10 bases outside the gene matches. CDR1 SGHRS and CDR2 YFSETQ come from the germline V gene. The CDR3: CASSPRQGAHGTQYF. DNA for the CDR3: TGCGCCAGCAGCCCGAGACAGGGGGCGCATGGGACCCAGTACTTC.

This clonotype was seen more than once but under ten times. The chain carries TRBV27 and TRBJ1-5; D is possibly TRBD1 (5 bases). Germline V gene sequence: CDR1 MNHEY, CDR2 SMNVEV (reference sequence). Between the trimmed V and J ends, which lost 4 bases and 6 bases, there was a span of 16 bases. The CDR3 extends over 15 amino acids. CDR3: CASSSPRVRGQPQHF. The CDR3, as DNA: TGTGCCAGCAGTTCCCCGCGCGTAAGGGGTCAGCCCCAGCATTTT.

This clonotype was seen many times. This chain links TRBV10-3 with TRBJ2-6; D unclear. Germline V gives CDR1 ENHRY, CDR2 SYGVKD. The germline V and J ends were trimmed by 11 bases and 2 bases, with 4 bases remaining between them. The CDR3 is made up of 11 amino acids. The CDR3 DNA is TGTGCCGTCGCTGGGGCCAACGTCCTGACTTTC. Encoded protein: CAVAGANVLTF.

V gene TRBV20-1 combines with J gene TRBJ2-7; D possibly corresponds to TRBD1 (5 bases). The germline V gene encodes CDR1 DFQATT and CDR2 SNEGSKA (reference sequence). The V gene lost 0 bases and the J gene lost 2 bases, with 14 bases spanning the gap. The CDR3 contains 15 residues. The CDR3 spells CSARDQGSHPYEQYF. For the CDR3, the DNA is TGCAGTGCTAGAGATCAGGGTTCGCACCCCTACGAGCAGTACTTC.

The chain couples TRBV20-1 to TRBJ1-5; D is uncertain. The germline gives CDR1 DFQATT, CDR2 SNEGSKA (reference sequence). The CDR3 runs 13 residues. V was clipped by 3 bases and J by 1 base, with 7 bases between them. Here the CDR3 DNA reads TGCAGTGCTAGGACGGAAAGCAATCAGCCCCAGCATTTT. Translating it yields CSARTESNQPQHF.

This clonotype was counted only a few times. The chain is built from TRBV7-2 and TRBJ2-2; 10 nucleotides agree with TRBD1. The CDR3 consists of 14 residues. V lost 6 bases and J lost 6; bases outside the gene matches: 4. The germline V gene encodes CDR1 SGHTA and CDR2 FQGNSA. CDR3 DNA: TGTGCCAGCAGGCTTGACAGGGGGCCCGGGGAGCTGTTTTTT. This gives the protein CASRLDRGPGELFF. The full variable domain, in which reference TRBV7-2 and TRBJ2-2 provide the parts outside the CDR3, is GAGVSQSPSNKVTEKGKDVELRCDPISGHTALYWYRQSLGQGLEFLIYFQGNSAPDKSGLPSDRFSAERTGGSVSTLTIQRTQQEDSAVYLCASRLDRGPGELFFGEGSRLTVL.